Below, 32 T cell receptor beta chains from the same sample are listed, as sequenced in a study of T cell repertoires in cytomegalovirus infection. The antigens for these receptors are not known. TCRdb recomputed calls from the reads with MiXCR, one row per CDR3 protein. The table records 550,000 to 850,000 distinct CDR3 sequences, 30% to 35% of them present only once. The source material was cultured PBMCs, sampled from culture after CMV antigen stimulation. The receptors come from a human donor in good health (CMV status not recorded). Some clones in this sample may be carry-over from other donors' samples.

This clonotype was seen only a few times. The J gene is TRBJ2-1, the V gene TRBV11-3; a weak D match, TRBD2 (5 bases). Trimming took 6 bases from V and 7 from J, leaving 10 bases between them. The CDR3 covers 12 residues. The germline CDR1 and CDR2 sequences are SGHNT and YENEEA. In DNA, the CDR3 is TGTGCCAGCAGATCTGAGGGTAATGAGCAGTTCTTC. Amino acid sequence: CASRSEGNEQFF. Combining the CDR3 with reference TRBV11-3 and TRBJ2-1 gives the whole variable domain EAGVVQSPRYKIIEKKQPVAFWCNPISGHNTLYWYLQNLGQGPELLIRYENEEAVDDSQLPKDRFSAERLKGVDSTLKIQPAELGDSAVYLCASRSEGNEQFFGPGTRLTVL.

This clonotype was seen a few times. The rearrangement uses TRBV28 and TRBJ2-7; 7 bases agree with TRBD2. CDR1 is MDHEN and CDR2 is SYDVKM in the germline V gene. The junction had 10 bases not matched to a gene; V was cut back by 5 bases and J by 0 bases. CDR3 length equals 16 residues. The CDR3 protein is CASSHILASGSYEQYF. In DNA, the CDR3 is TGTGCCAGCAGTCATATACTAGCGTCTGGCTCCTACGAGCAGTACTTC.

A few counts support this clonotype. This chain links TRBV2 with TRBJ2-2, with 7 bases fitting TRBD2. Germline V gene sequence: CDR1 SNHLY, CDR2 FYNNEI. V shed 3 bases, J shed 1 base, and the junction held 5 bases outside the gene matches. This CDR3 has 16 amino acids. CDR3 coding DNA: TGTGCCAGCAGTGACCGGACGGGGGGGAACACCGGGGAGCTGTTTTTT. This codes for CASSDRTGGNTGELFF.

The chain carries TRBV27 and TRBJ1-1; 7 bases are a match to TRBD1. The trim removed 4 bases at V and 0 bases at J, leaving 8 bases unmatched. CDR3 length: 16 residues. Germline V gives CDR1 MNHEY, CDR2 SMNVEV (reference sequence). This CDR3 reads CASSSWTGTLNTEAFF. In DNA form, the CDR3 reads TGTGCCAGCAGTTCATGGACAGGAACATTGAACACTGAAGCTTTCTTT.

V usage is TRBV11-2 and J usage is TRBJ2-3; 8 positions match TRBD2. CDR3 length equals 14 residues. Looked up from germline, CDR1 is SGHAT and CDR2 is FQNNGV. The ends lost 5 bases at V and 6 bases at J; junction bases unmatched: 7. The CDR3 DNA reads TGTGCCAGCAGCCCACGACTAGCGATGGATACGCAGTATTTT. This gives the protein CASSPRLAMDTQYF.

This clonotype occurred many times. This rearrangement joins TRBV7-2 to TRBJ2-3; TRBD2 matches at 8 bases. Germline CDR1 is SGHTA and CDR2 is FQGNSA. The CDR3 has 16 amino acids. Unmatched junction bases numbered 9, after V lost 3 bases and J lost 4 bases. The CDR3 spells CASSFFVSGLADTQYF. The CDR3, as DNA: TGTGCCAGCAGCTTTTTTGTTTCGGGACTAGCAGATACGCAGTATTTT.

This clonotype was counted between two and nine times. V and J are TRBV7-2 and TRBJ2-1; D assignment may be TRBD1 or TRBD2 (5 bases each). CDR1 is SGHTA, CDR2 FQGNSA, per germline. The V end lost 6 bases, the J end lost 4 bases, and 19 bases lay between the germline ends. The CDR3 is 16 residues long. The CDR3 DNA is TGTGCCAGCAGTTACGGGGATCGAGGGGTTTACAATGAGCAGTTCTTC. This translates into CASSYGDRGVYNEQFF.

The chain carries TRBV15 and TRBJ2-1; a weak D match, TRBD2 (5 bases). From germline, CDR1 is LNHNV and CDR2 YYDKDF (reference sequence). CDR3 size: 14 residues. The germline V and J ends were trimmed by 8 bases and 0 bases, with 11 bases remaining between them. The CDR3 reads CATQRQTSYNEQFF. Here the CDR3 DNA reads TGTGCCACCCAGCGGCAGACCTCCTACAATGAGCAGTTCTTC.

This clonotype occurred many times. The CDR3 loop is CASSLMSGGVYEQYF. The CDR3 region has the DNA TGTGCCAGCAGCTTAATGTCAGGGGGGGTCTACGAGCAGTACTTC. This chain links TRBV7-8 with TRBJ2-7; D could derive from TRBD1 or TRBD2 (7 bases each). The CDR3 consists of 15 residues. Germline CDR1 SGHVS, CDR2 FQNEAQ. Trimming took 2 bases from V and 3 from J, leaving 14 bases between them.

This clonotype was detected only a few times. The chain is built from TRBV6-1 and TRBJ1-1, with a possible D match to TRBD1 (6 bases). Deletions cut 5 bases from V and 1 base from J, with 14 bases between. This CDR3 has 15 residues. The germline V gene has CDR1 MNHNS and CDR2 SASEGT. The CDR3 nucleotides are TGTGCCAGCAGTCCGGTTTTGGACAGGAACACTGAAGCTTTCTTT. Protein product: CASSPVLDRNTEAFF.

DNA of the CDR3: TGTGCCAGCCGATCCACGGCTAGCGGCTACGAGCAGTACTTC. This gives the protein CASRSTASGYEQYF. V usage is TRBV12-3 or TRBV12-4 and J usage is TRBJ2-7; TRBD2 aligns across 7 bases. The CDR3 length is 14 residues. V lost 8 bases, J lost 3 bases, and 10 bases stayed unmatched.

The rearrangement links TRBV6-2 or TRBV6-3 to TRBJ2-3; D gene ambiguous. The germline V gene has CDR1 MNHEY and CDR2 SVGEGT. Trimming cost V 2 bases and J 0 bases, with 9 bases left between them. There are 15 residues in the CDR3. The CDR3 loop is CASSYDPMSTDTQYF. CDR3 coding DNA: TGTGCCAGCAGTTACGACCCAATGAGCACAGATACGCAGTATTTT.

This clonotype was observed at least ten times. The genes are TRBV7-9 and TRBJ2-6; D ambiguous. The length of the CDR3 is 16 residues. V lost 0 bases and J 0 bases, leaving 6 bases between the germline ends. Germline V gene data show CDR1 as SEHNR and CDR2 as FQNEAQ (reference sequence). CDR3 amino acids: CASSLALGSGANVLTF. The CDR3 coding sequence is TGTGCCAGCAGCTTAGCGCTCGGCTCTGGGGCCAACGTCCTGACTTTC. Filled out from reference TRBV7-9 and TRBJ2-6, the complete variable domain reads DTGVSQNPRHKITKRGQNVTFRCDPISEHNRLYWYRQTLGQGPEFLTYFQNEAQLEKSRLLSDRFSAERPKGSFSTLEIQRTEQGDSAMYLCASSLALGSGANVLTFGAGSRLTVL.

The sample holds one count of this clonotype. The chain recombines TRBV6-5 with TRBJ1-4; D is undetermined. The CDR3 runs 13 residues. With 0 bases removed from V and 10 bases from J, the gap between germline ends came to 9 bases. Germline values: CDR1 MNHEY, CDR2 SVGAGI. DNA of the CDR3: TGTGCCAGCAGTTACTCAGAGGGAGGAAAACTGTTTTTT. Protein sequence: CASSYSEGGKLFF.

This clonotype was found a few times. V usage is TRBV12-3 or TRBV12-4 and J usage is TRBJ2-2; D gene uncertain. The CDR3 runs 13 residues. V was trimmed by 7 bases and J by 4 bases, leaving 10 bases between them. This CDR3 is CASTPLTTGELFF. The CDR3 coding sequence is TGTGCCAGCACTCCGTTAACCACCGGGGAGCTGTTTTTT.

This clonotype has more than one count but fewer than ten. The V and J genes are TRBV6-2 or TRBV6-3 and TRBJ2-3, with 10 bases identical to TRBD1. Germline values: CDR1 MNHEY, CDR2 SVGEGT. The CDR3 totals 16 residues. V gave up 1 base and J gave up 3 bases; unmatched junction bases: 4. The CDR3: CASSYWTGGFTDTQYF. The CDR3 bases are TGTGCCAGCAGTTACTGGACAGGGGGTTTTACAGATACGCAGTATTTT.

This clonotype appeared a few times. V usage is TRBV7-2 and J usage is TRBJ1-6; D remains ambiguous. Germline V gene lookup returns CDR1 SGHTA and CDR2 FQGNSA. Deletions cut 3 bases from V and 3 bases from J, with 12 bases between. The CDR3 sequence is 16 residues long. The CDR3 loop is CASSFGPENYNSPLHF. The CDR3 DNA sequence: TGTGCCAGCAGCTTCGGACCCGAGAACTATAATTCACCCCTCCACTTT.

This clonotype was seen ten or more times. V and J are TRBV6-1 and TRBJ1-4, with D maybe TRBD1 (6 bases). CDR1 is MNHNS, CDR2 SASEGT, per germline. The CDR3 has 14 residues. V shed 3 bases and J shed 8 bases, with 13 bases lying between them. The DNA of the CDR3 is TGTGCCAGCAGTGAGGGACATAGGGTCGAAAAACTGTTTTTT. This codes for CASSEGHRVEKLFF.

The chain couples TRBV5-1 to TRBJ1-1; possibly TRBD1 for D (6 bases). V was trimmed by 0 bases and J by 7 bases, leaving 16 bases between them. The germline V gene encodes CDR1 SGHRS and CDR2 YFSETQ. This CDR3 is built from 15 residues. The CDR3 spells CASSLGRGGPHEAFF. CDR3 DNA: TGCGCCAGCAGCTTGGGGAGGGGGGGACCTCATGAAGCTTTCTTT.

The chain carries TRBV7-2 and TRBJ2-3; tentative D call: TRBD2 (6 bases). CDR1 is SGHTA, CDR2 FQGNSA, per germline. Trimming left V 1 base short and J 2 bases short, with 13 bases between. This CDR3 has 16 residues. The CDR3 loop is CASSLGITSPTDTQYF. The CDR3 DNA reads TGTGCCAGCAGCTTAGGAATCACTAGCCCCACAGATACGCAGTATTTT.

The V call is TRBV7-9, the J call TRBJ2-1, with 8 nucleotides matching TRBD2. The CDR3 is 14 residues long. The V and J ends lost 10 bases and 1 base, in that order; junction bases with no gene match: 6. CDR1 and CDR2 from the germline V gene are SEHNR and FQNEAQ (reference sequence). The CDR3 DNA reads as TGTGCCACACAGGGACTAGTTTCCTACAATGAGCAGTTCTTC. This encodes CATQGLVSYNEQFF.

The rearrangement uses TRBV7-4 and TRBJ2-5; no reliable D call. This CDR3 is built from 13 residues. CDR1 is SGHVT and CDR2 is SQSDAQ in the germline V gene. V was pared by 3 bases and J by 7 bases, with 12 bases between. As DNA, the CDR3 is TGTGCCAGCAGCTTGGTCCCCCCCGTGACCCAGTACTTC. This codes for CASSLVPPVTQYF.

The rearrangement uses TRBV7-7 and TRBJ2-7; 12 bases are a match to TRBD2. Per germline, CDR1 SSHAT and CDR2 FNYEAQ (reference sequence). After removal of 5 bases from V and 6 bases from J, the junction contained 5 bases not matched to a gene. The CDR3 runs to 14 residues. Written as DNA, the CDR3 is TGTGCCAGCAGCCCGACTAGCGGGAGCTCCGAGCAGTACTTC. It specifies CASSPTSGSSEQYF.

The gene calls are TRBV12-3 or TRBV12-4 and TRBJ2-7; D is perhaps TRBD1 or TRBD2 (5 bases each). The length of the CDR3 is 13 residues. Trimming stripped 2 bases from V and 6 bases from J, with 11 bases between. The CDR3 sequence is CASSLRDPLEQYF. The CDR3 nucleotides read TGTGCCAGCAGTTTAAGGGACCCCCTCGAGCAGTACTTC.

This clonotype turned up a few times. The chain uses TRBV20-1 and TRBJ2-1; weak D call: TRBD2 (7 bases). Trimming took off 3 bases at V and 8 bases at J, with 17 bases between the two ends. Germline loops: CDR1 DFQATT, CDR2 SNEGSKA (reference sequence). This CDR3 spans 14 amino acids. CDR3 residues: CSARSSQGGDEQFF. In DNA, the CDR3 is TGCAGTGCTAGGTCAAGCCAAGGGGGGGATGAGCAGTTCTTC.

In its sample, this clonotype was seen a few times. Here the CDR3 DNA reads TGTGCCATCAGATCGGGGGAAGAGACCCAGTACTTC. It encodes CAIRSGEETQYF. This chain links TRBV10-3 with TRBJ2-5; D is possibly TRBD2 (6 bases). This CDR3 has 12 amino acids. V shed 6 bases and J shed 3 bases, with 8 bases lying between them. In germline, CDR1 is ENHRY, CDR2 SYGVKD.

This clonotype was found a few times. This chain joins TRBV2 and TRBJ1-2; D gene uncertain. The V and J ends lost 10 bases and 1 base respectively, with 10 bases between them. Germline V CDR1 and CDR2: SNHLY, FYNNEI. This CDR3 is built from 12 residues. CDR3 protein: CAIEVDNYGYTF. CDR3 DNA: TGTGCCATTGAAGTGGATAACTATGGCTACACCTTC.

The chain is built from TRBV7-8 and TRBJ2-1, with D hard to call. Germline V gene data show CDR1 as SGHVS and CDR2 as FQNEAQ. V was cut by 5 bases and J by 10 bases, with 12 bases left in between. CDR3 length: 12 amino acids. The chain's CDR3 is CASSPIAGEQFF. As DNA, the CDR3 is TGTGCCAGCAGCCCCATAGCCGGGGAGCAGTTCTTC.

As for this clonotype: Sequence at one end of the junction differs from germline and may be a read error. The CDR3 sequence is CASSLWAGTSNQPQQF. CDR3 nucleotides: TGTGCCAGCAGCTTGTGGGCTGGAACGAGCAATCAGCCCCAGCAATTT. The chain links TRBV7-2 to TRBJ1-5; the D is unclear. The CDR3 extends over 16 amino acids. Germline CDR1 reads SGHTA; CDR2 reads FQGNSA.

The chain has TRBV7-2 and TRBJ2-5; 7 nucleotides align to TRBD2. Germline lookup yields CDR1 SGHTA and CDR2 FQGNSA. J was trimmed by 5 bases and V by 2 bases; bases with no gene match: 8. The CDR3 has 15 residues. The CDR3 sequence: CASSLFREAGETQYF. The DNA of the CDR3 is TGTGCCAGCAGCTTATTCCGGGAGGCGGGGGAGACCCAGTACTTC.

This clonotype was seen more than once but under ten times. In DNA form, the CDR3 reads TGTGCCAGCAATACAGGGGGGGCTATCAATCAGCCCCAGCATTTT. This translates into CASNTGGAINQPQHF. The rearrangement joins TRBV2 to TRBJ1-5; 8 bases are shared with TRBD1. J gave up 3 bases and V 7 bases, and 8 bases lay outside the gene matches. CDR1 is SNHLY, CDR2 FYNNEI, per germline. The CDR3 is 15 amino acids.

The chain combines TRBV23-1 with TRBJ2-4; D might be TRBD1 (5 bases). TRBV23-1 carries the ORF label, with uncertain function. V lost 4 bases to trimming and J lost 2 bases, with 18 bases between them. The CDR3 consists of 17 residues. CDR3 DNA sequence: TGCGCCAGCAGTCTAGAGGACACTGCGCTACCCAAAAACATTCAGTACTTC. Translation: CASSLEDTALPKNIQYF.